This T cell receptor beta chain derives from a study of OX40 agonist ivuxolimab in advanced cancers. Study information: In this cohort, patients received ivuxolimab, an agonistic anti-OX40 (CD134) antibody. Findings and caveats of the study: With doses of 0.1 to 3.0 mg/kg, CD4+ and CD8+ blood T cells had undergone clonal expansion by week 6. Some nonresponders likewise displayed low normalized T-cell clonal expansion.

The CDR3 totals 15 residues. V was shortened by 4 bases and J by 1 base, with 12 bases between the two germline ends. Germline V lookup: CDR1 SNHLY, CDR2 FYNNEI. For this clone: As yet, its antigen is unknown.

Measured with immunoSEQ multiplex PCR; TCRdb has only the in-frame clones, and not every one. This table has 65,000 to 95,000 clones, about four fifths appearing once. This sequence joins TRBV2 and TRBJ2-3; D is possibly TRBD1 (5 bases). The sequence was collected from an adult with an advanced solid tumor such as melanoma, head and neck, liver or kidney cancer. Specimen: CD4+ or CD8+ T cells sorted from blood, collected in a trial of the OX40 agonist ivuxolimab. The CDR3 DNA reads as TGTGCCAGCAGTGGGCAGGGCCTGGGCACAGATACGCAGTATTTT. Protein product: CASSGQGLGTDTQYF.